This TCR beta chain was found in a study of T cells after yellow fever vaccination. Findings and limits, study-wide: Clones that expanded after primary vaccination mostly reappeared after the booster (nearly 98% CD4, approximately 89% CD8). A minor fraction of clonotypes spanned both CD4 and CD8 compartments.

The V gene's germline CDR1 is SNHLY and CDR2 FYNNEI. The CDR3 sequence is 13 residues long. Trimming left V 9 bases short and J 6 bases short, with 12 bases between. 5'RACE template switching added a universal primer site and UMIs to TCR cDNA. TCRdb used MiXCR to reprocess the 5' RACE reads, holding one entry per CDR3 protein. The sample includes approximately 580,000 distinct CDR3 sequences, about 17% of them seen just once. Regarding this clonotype: Its target is not known.

The sequence came from a young man who received the YFV17D yellow fever vaccine. The rearrangement joins TRBV2 to TRBJ1-6, with D maybe TRBD1 (6 bases). The material was PBMCs, obtained 4 to 5 days after the first yellow fever vaccination. The CDR3, as DNA: TGTGCCAGTAGGGGGGGGCTTAATTCACCCCTCCACTTT. It translates to CASRGGLNSPLHF.